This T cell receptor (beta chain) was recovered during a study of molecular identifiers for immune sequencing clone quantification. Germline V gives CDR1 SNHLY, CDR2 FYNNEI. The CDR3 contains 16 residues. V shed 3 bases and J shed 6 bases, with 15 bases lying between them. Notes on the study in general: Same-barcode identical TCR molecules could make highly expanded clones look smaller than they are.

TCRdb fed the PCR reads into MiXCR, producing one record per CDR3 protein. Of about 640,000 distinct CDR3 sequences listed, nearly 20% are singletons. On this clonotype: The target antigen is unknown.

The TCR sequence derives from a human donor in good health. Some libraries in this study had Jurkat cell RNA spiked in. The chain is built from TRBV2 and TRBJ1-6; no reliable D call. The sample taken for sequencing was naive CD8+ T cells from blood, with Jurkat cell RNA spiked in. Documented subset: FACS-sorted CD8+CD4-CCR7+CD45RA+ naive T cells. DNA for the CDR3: TGTGCCAGCAGTGAGGAGGGTGGCAGAACTAATTCACCCCTCCACTTT. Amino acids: CASSEEGGRTNSPLHF.